The 22 T cell receptor beta chains listed next were all sequenced from one sample in a study of preoperative IRX-2 immunotherapy in early breast cancer. Treatment noted: preoperative locoregional IRX-2 cytokine immunotherapy. The data were produced by immunoSEQ multiplex PCR, yet TCRdb's version contains in-frame clones alone and is incomplete. The profile shows approximately 6,200 clones, over 70% of them singletons. The sequencing here drew on tumor tissue, taken before IRX-2 immunotherapy. The origin of the receptors is a human donor with breast cancer.

This chain links TRBV6-8 with TRBJ1-1; D possibly corresponds to TRBD1 (6 bases). This CDR3 comprises 15 residues. With 10 bases removed from V and 0 bases from J, the gap between germline ends came to 18 bases. Per germline, CDR1 MNHGY and CDR2 SAAAGT. CDR3 coding DNA: TGTGCCACCGATGGGGGCGGTTGGGTGAACACTGAAGCTTTCTTT. Translation gives CATDGGGWVNTEAFF.

This chain connects TRBV5-1 to TRBJ2-7, with 7 bases matching TRBD1. The junction had 8 bases not matched to a gene; V was cut back by 0 bases and J by 2 bases. Germline CDR1 SGHRS, CDR2 YFSETQ. This CDR3 contains 16 residues. The CDR3: CASSLAGDSIAYEQYF. CDR3 coding DNA: TGCGCCAGCAGCTTGGCCGGGGACAGCATCGCCTACGAGCAGTACTTC. Full variable domain (outside the CDR3, taken from reference TRBV5-1 and TRBJ2-7): KAGVTQTPRYLIKTRGQQVTLSCSPISGHRSVSWYQQTPGQGLQFLFEYFSETQRNKGNFPGRFSGRQFSNSRSEMNVSTLELGDSALYLCASSLAGDSIAYEQYFGPGTRLTVT.

This clone was observed once. The chain joins TRBV28 to TRBJ2-1; a weak D match, TRBD1 (6 bases). The V gene's germline CDR1 is MDHEN and CDR2 SYDVKM. This CDR3 has 15 residues. Trimming left V 3 bases short and J 5 bases short, with 14 bases between. The CDR3 is CASSFRQGLHNEQFF. For the CDR3, the DNA is TGTGCCAGCAGTTTTCGGCAGGGGCTACACAATGAGCAGTTCTTC.

V gene TRBV18 combines with J gene TRBJ1-3; D is uncertain. This CDR3 is 16 amino acids long. The germline V and J ends were trimmed by 0 bases and 0 bases, with 9 bases remaining between them. Germline V gene data show CDR1 as KGHSH and CDR2 as LQKENI. CDR3 residues: CASSPPHGVSGNTIYF. The CDR3 nucleotides are TGTGCCAGCTCACCACCCCACGGTGTCTCTGGAAACACCATATATTTT. Looking up the rest from reference TRBV18 and TRBJ1-3 gives the full variable domain: NAGVMQNPRHLVRRRGQEARLRCSPMKGHSHVYWYRQLPEEGLKFMVYLQKENIIDESGMPKERFSAEFPKEGPSILRIQQVVRGDSAAYFCASSPPHGVSGNTIYFGEGSWLTVV.

The V and J genes are TRBV18 and TRBJ2-1; 7 bases are a match to TRBD1. CDR1 and CDR2 (germline): KGHSH, LQKENI. The trim removed 6 bases at V and 7 bases at J, leaving 6 bases unmatched. The CDR3 totals 13 residues. For the CDR3, the DNA is TGTGCCAGCTCCTTCGGGACAGCGAATGAGCAGTTCTTC. Protein sequence: CASSFGTANEQFF.

V is TRBV25-1 and J is TRBJ2-7; 9 nucleotides line up with TRBD1. The V segment lost 4 bases and the J segment 2 bases; nucleotides outside the gene matches: 9. This CDR3 is 16 amino acids long. Per germline, CDR1 MGHDK and CDR2 SYGVNS. The CDR3 sequence: CASSGQGTGSAYEQYF. The CDR3 DNA is TGTGCCAGCAGTGGGCAAGGGACAGGGAGCGCCTACGAGCAGTACTTC.

The V and J genes are TRBV6-8 and TRBJ2-1; D may match TRBD1 or TRBD2 (5 bases each). V lost 4 bases and J lost 9, with 16 bases in between. Per germline, CDR1 MNHGY and CDR2 SAAAGT. CDR3 length: 14 amino acids. CDR3 sequence: CASSSLSLGAEQFF. DNA of the CDR3: TGTGCCAGCAGTTCCCTAAGTCTCGGGGCTGAGCAGTTCTTC.

The V call is TRBV23-1, the J call TRBJ2-5; 7 bases map to TRBD2. TRBV23-1 has ORF status, its function being uncertain. After removal of 6 bases from V and 5 bases from J, the junction contained 6 bases not matched to a gene. The CDR3 consists of 13 residues. The CDR3 DNA reads as TGCGCCAGCAGCTTAGCGGGCCGGGAGACCCAGTACTTC. It codes for CASSLAGRETQYF.

The chain carries TRBV18 and TRBJ2-2, with TRBD1 identical over 7 bases. In germline, CDR1 is KGHSH, CDR2 LQKENI. The CDR3 covers 15 residues. With 3 bases clipped from V and 3 bases from J, the junction kept 4 bases outside the gene matches. DNA for the CDR3: TGTGCCAGCTCACCGGCTACAGGGGACACCGGGGAGCTGTTTTTT. Translated, it gives CASSPATGDTGELFF.

The chain combines TRBV7-8 with TRBJ2-1, with TRBD2 matching 12 bases. Trimming removed 5 bases from V and 12 bases from J; junction bases left unmatched: 11. The CDR3 has 15 amino acids. From germline, CDR1 is SGHVS and CDR2 FQNEAQ. DNA of the CDR3: TGTGCCAGCAGCCCCCCCTCTAGCGGGGGGGCGGGGCAGTTCTTC. The encoded protein is CASSPPSSGGAGQFF. Full variable domain (remainder filled in from reference TRBV7-8 and TRBJ2-1): GAGVSQSPRYKVAKRGQDVALRCDPISGHVSLFWYQQALGQGPEFLTYFQNEAQLDKSGLPSDRFFAERPEGSVSTLKIQRTQQEDSAVYLCASSPPSSGGAGQFFGPGTRLTVL.

The chain recombines TRBV28 with TRBJ2-3; 10 nucleotides agree with TRBD2. The trim removed 5 bases at V and 2 bases at J, leaving 10 bases unmatched. Looked up from germline, CDR1 is MDHEN and CDR2 is SYDVKM. The CDR3 extends over 17 amino acids. This chain's CDR3 is CASSPPGLAFDTDTQYF. The CDR3 DNA is TGTGCCAGCAGTCCTCCGGGACTAGCGTTTGACACAGATACGCAGTATTTT.

V and J are TRBV7-7 and TRBJ1-2; D gene uncertain. CDR1 and CDR2 (germline): SSHAT, FNYEAQ (reference sequence). V lost 3 bases and J lost 8, with 19 bases in between. This CDR3 has 15 residues. The DNA for the CDR3 is TGTGCCAGCAGCTTGTTAGTATGGGGAGAGGGAGGCTACACCTTC. Its protein product is CASSLLVWGEGGYTF.

The genes are TRBV5-1 and TRBJ2-3, with 7 nucleotides matching TRBD2. Per the germline V gene, CDR1 is SGHRS and CDR2 is YFSETQ. The V gene end was trimmed by 5 bases and the J gene end by 3 bases; junction bases not matched to a gene: 21. The CDR3 extends over 19 amino acids. The CDR3 DNA sequence: TGCGCCAGCAGTCAAACGACCTCGCTCCGGGGGGTGTGGACAGATACGCAGTATTTT. It specifies CASSQTTSLRGVWTDTQYF. Drawing the rest from reference TRBV5-1 and TRBJ2-3, the complete variable domain is KAGVTQTPRYLIKTRGQQVTLSCSPISGHRSVSWYQQTPGQGLQFLFEYFSETQRNKGNFPGRFSGRQFSNSRSEMNVSTLELGDSALYLCASSQTTSLRGVWTDTQYFGPGTRLTVL.

The chain joins TRBV15 to TRBJ1-2; perhaps TRBD1 as D (6 bases). The CDR3 runs 14 residues. Trimming took off 0 bases at V and 7 bases at J, with 12 bases between the two ends. Per germline, CDR1 LNHNV and CDR2 YYDKDF (reference sequence). The CDR3 region has the DNA TGTGCCACCAGCAGAGAACACAGGGTGGGTGGCTACACCTTC. It encodes CATSREHRVGGYTF.

The chain recombines TRBV19 with TRBJ2-1; TRBD2 matches at 9 bases. V shed 4 bases, J shed 9 bases, and the junction held 4 bases outside the gene matches. The CDR3 covers 13 residues. Germline assignment: CDR1 LNHDA and CDR2 SQIVND (reference sequence). For the CDR3, the DNA is TGTGCCAGTAGTAGCGGGGGGGCGACTGAGCAGTTCTTC. Translating gives CASSSGGATEQFF.

The CDR3 bases are TGTGCCAGCAGTCCCTTACAGGGTGGGAACACTGAAGCTTTCTTT. Its protein is CASSPLQGGNTEAFF. V is TRBV6-8 and J is TRBJ1-1, with D possibly TRBD1 on 6 matching bases. This CDR3 is 15 amino acids long. Trimming removed 5 bases from V and 1 base from J, with 14 bases in between. CDR1 is MNHGY and CDR2 is SAAAGT in the germline V gene.

In the case of this clone: At one of its ends the junction is not consistent with the germline gene, which may arise from a read error. J is TRBJ1-2 and V is TRBV6-8; 10 bases are a match to TRBD1. This CDR3 region has 12 residues. Germline CDR1 MNHGY, CDR2 SAAAGT. CDR3 sequence reads: CASIRDRGHLLF. The DNA for the CDR3 is TGTGCCAGCATCCGGGACAGGGGACACCTGCTCTTC.

The J gene is TRBJ2-3, the V gene TRBV11-3, with a weak D call TRBD1 (6 bases). The CDR3 spans 15 residues. V lost 8 bases and J lost 5, with 20 bases in between. Per germline, CDR1 SGHNT and CDR2 YENEEA. The CDR3, as DNA: TGTGCCAGCGGTATGGGACATAGCCCGGGAGATACGCAGTATTTT. This codes for CASGMGHSPGDTQYF.

V is TRBV6-8 and J is TRBJ1-2, with D uncertain. The CDR3 runs 14 residues. CDR1 MNHGY and CDR2 SAAAGT come from the germline V gene. V was clipped by 0 bases and J by 2 bases, with 7 bases between them. The DNA for the CDR3 is TGTGCCAGCAGTTACTCTGCAAGGAACTATGGCTACACCTTC. Translation: CASSYSARNYGYTF.

In this sample, this clone turned up a few times. V is TRBV19 and J is TRBJ1-1; D gene unclear. Germline-derived CDR1 and CDR2 are LNHDA and SQIVND (reference sequence). The CDR3 loop spans 14 amino acids. V lost 3 bases and J lost 0, with 8 bases in between. The CDR3 spells CASSIRPVNTEAFF. The CDR3 DNA follows: TGTGCCAGTAGTATCAGACCAGTGAACACTGAAGCTTTCTTT.

DNA for the CDR3: TGCAGCGTTGAAAATCCTAGGGGGACACTGAACTATGGCTACACCTTC. It encodes CSVENPRGTLNYGYTF. The J gene is TRBJ1-2, the V gene TRBV29-1; tentatively, D is TRBD1 (6 bases). CDR3 length: 16 amino acids. Germline values: CDR1 SQVTM, CDR2 ANQGSEA. V gave up 2 bases and J gave up 2 bases, with 18 bases separating them.

This clone was counted once. The chain combines TRBV28 with TRBJ1-1; D not resolved. Trimming removed 9 bases at V and 0 bases at J, with 17 bases between. Germline CDR1 MDHEN, CDR2 SYDVKM. This CDR3 has 15 amino acids. CDR3 coding DNA: TGTGCCAGTCGAGGGTTTCGGCATATGAACACTGAAGCTTTCTTT. It translates to CASRGFRHMNTEAFF.